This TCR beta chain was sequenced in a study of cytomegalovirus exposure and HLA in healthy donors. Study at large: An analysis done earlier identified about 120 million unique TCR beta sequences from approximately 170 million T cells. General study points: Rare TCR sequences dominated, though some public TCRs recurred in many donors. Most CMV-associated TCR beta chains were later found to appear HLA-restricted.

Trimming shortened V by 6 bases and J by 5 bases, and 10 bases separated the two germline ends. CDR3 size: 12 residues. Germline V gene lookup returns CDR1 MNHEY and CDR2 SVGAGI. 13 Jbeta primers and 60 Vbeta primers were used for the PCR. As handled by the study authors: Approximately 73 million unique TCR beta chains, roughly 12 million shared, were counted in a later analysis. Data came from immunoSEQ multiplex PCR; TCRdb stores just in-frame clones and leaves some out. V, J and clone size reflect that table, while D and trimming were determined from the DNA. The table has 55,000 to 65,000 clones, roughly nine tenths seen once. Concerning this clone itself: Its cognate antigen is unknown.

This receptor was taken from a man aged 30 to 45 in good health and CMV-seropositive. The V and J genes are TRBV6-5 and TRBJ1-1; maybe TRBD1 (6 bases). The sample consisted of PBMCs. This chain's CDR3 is CASRTGWTEAFF. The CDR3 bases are TGTGCCAGCAGAACAGGGTGGACTGAAGCTTTCTTT.